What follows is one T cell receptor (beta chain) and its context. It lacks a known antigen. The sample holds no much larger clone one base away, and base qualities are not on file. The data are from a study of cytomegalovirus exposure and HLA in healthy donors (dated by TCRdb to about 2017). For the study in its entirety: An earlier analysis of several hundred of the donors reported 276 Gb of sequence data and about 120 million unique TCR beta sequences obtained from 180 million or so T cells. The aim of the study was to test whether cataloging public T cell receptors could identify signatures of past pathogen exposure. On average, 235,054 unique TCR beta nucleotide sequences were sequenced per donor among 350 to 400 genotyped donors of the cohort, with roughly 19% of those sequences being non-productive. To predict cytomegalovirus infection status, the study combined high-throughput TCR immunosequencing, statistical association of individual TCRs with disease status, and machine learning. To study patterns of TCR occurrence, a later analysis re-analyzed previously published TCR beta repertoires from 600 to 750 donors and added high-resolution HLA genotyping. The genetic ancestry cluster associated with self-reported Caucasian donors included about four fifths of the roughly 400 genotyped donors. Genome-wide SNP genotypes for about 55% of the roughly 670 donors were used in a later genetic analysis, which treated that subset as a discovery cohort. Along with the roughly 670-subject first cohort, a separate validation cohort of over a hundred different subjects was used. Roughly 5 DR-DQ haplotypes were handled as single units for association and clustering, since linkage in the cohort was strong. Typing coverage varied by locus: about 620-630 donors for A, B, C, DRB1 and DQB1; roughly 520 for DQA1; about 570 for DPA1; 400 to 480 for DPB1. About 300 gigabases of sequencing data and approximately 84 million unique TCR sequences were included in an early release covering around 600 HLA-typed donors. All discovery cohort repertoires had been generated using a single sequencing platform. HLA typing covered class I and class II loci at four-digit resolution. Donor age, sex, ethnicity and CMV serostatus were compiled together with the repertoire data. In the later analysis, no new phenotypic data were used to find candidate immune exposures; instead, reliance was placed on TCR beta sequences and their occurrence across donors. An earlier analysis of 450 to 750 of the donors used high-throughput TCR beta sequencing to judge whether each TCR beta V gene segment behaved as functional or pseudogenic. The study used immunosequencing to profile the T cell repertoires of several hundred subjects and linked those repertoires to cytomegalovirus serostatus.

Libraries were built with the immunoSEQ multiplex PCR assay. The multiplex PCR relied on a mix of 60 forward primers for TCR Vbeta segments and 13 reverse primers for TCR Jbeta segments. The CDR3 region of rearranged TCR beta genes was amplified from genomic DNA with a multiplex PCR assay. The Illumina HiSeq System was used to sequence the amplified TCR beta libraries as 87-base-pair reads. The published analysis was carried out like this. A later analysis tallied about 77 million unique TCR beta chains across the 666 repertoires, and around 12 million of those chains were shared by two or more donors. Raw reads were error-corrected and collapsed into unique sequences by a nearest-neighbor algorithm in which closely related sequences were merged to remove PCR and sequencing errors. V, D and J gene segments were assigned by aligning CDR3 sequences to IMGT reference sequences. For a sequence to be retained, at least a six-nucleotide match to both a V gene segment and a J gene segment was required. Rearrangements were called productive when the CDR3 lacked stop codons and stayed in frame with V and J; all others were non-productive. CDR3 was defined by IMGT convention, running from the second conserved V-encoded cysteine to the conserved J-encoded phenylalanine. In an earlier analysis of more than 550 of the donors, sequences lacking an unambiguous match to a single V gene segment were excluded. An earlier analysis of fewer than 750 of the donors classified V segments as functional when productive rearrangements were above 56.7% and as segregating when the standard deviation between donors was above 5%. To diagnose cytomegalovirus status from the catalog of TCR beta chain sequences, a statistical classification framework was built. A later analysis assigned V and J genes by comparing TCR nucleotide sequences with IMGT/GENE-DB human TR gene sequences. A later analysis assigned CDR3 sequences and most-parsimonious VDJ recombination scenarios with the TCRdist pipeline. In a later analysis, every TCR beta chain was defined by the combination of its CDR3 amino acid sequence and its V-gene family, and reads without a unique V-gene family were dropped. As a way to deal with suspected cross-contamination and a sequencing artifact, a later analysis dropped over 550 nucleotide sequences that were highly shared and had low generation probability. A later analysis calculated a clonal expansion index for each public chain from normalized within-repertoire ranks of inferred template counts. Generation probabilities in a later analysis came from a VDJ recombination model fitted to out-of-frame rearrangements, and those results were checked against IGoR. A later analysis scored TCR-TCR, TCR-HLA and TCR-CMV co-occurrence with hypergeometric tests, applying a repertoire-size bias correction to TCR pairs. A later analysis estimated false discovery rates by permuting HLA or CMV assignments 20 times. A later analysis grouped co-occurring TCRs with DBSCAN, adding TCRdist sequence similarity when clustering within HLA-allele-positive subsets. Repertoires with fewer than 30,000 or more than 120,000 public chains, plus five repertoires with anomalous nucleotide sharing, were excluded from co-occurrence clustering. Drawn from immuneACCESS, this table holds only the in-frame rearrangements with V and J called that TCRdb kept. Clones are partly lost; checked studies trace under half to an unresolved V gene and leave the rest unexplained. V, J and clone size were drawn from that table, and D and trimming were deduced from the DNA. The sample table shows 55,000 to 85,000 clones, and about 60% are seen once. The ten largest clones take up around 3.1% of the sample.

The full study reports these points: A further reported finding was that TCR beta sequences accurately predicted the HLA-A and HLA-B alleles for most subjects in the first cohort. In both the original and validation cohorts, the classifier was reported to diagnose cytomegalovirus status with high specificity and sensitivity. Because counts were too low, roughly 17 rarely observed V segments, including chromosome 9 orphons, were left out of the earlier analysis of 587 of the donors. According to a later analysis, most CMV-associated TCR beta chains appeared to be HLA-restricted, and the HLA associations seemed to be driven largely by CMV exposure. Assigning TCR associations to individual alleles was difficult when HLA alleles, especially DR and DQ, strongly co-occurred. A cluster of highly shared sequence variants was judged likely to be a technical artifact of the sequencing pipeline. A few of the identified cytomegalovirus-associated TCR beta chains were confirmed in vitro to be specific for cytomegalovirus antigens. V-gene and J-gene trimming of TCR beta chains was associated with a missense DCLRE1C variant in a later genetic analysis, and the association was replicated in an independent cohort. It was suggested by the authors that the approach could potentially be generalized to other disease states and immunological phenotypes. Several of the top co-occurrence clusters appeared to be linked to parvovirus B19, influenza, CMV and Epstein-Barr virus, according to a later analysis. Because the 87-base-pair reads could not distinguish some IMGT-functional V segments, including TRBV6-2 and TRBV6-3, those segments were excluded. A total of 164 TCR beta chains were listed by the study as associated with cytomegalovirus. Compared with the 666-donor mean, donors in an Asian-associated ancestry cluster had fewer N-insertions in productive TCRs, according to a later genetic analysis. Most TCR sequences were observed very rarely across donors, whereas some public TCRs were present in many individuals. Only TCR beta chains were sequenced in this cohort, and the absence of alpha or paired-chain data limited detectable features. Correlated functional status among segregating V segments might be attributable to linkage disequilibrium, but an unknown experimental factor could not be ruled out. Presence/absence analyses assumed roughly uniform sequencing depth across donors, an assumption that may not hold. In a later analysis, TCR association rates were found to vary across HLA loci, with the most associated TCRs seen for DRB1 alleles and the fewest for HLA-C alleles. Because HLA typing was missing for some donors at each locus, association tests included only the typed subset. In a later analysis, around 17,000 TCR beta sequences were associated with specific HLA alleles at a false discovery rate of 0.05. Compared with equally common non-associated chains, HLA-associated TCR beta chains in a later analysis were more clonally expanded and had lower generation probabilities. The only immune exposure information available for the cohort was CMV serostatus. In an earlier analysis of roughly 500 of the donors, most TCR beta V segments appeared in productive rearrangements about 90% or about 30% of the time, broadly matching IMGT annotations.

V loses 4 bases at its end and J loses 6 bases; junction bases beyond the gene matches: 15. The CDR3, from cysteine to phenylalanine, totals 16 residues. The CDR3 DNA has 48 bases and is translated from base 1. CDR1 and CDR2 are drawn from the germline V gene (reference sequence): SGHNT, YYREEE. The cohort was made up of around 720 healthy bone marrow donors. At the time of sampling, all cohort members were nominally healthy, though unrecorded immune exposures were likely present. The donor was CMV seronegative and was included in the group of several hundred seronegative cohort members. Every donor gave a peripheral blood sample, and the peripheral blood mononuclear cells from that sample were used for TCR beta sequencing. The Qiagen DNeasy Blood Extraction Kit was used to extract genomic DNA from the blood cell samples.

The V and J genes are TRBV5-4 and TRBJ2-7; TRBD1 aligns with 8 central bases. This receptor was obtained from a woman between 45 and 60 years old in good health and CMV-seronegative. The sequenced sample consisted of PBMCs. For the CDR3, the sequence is CASSPRTGWGSGEQYF. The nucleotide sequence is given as TGTGCCAGCAGCCCTCGGACAGGGTGGGGAAGTGGCGAGCAGTACTTC.